This T cell receptor (beta chain) came from a study of blood T cell repertoires in COVID-19. Overall study context: COVID-19 samples, acute and convalescent, were from the United States, Italy and Spain.

The data were produced by immunoSEQ multiplex PCR, yet TCRdb's version contains in-frame clones alone and is incomplete. The table records 320,000 or so clones, roughly 85% of them present only once. CDR1 MGHRA and CDR2 YSYEKL come from the germline V gene. This CDR3 has 16 residues. Trimming stripped 2 bases from V and 1 base from J, with 14 bases between. This chain joins TRBV4-1 and TRBJ1-2; maybe TRBD1 (6 bases). The sequence came from a woman under 40 who had been exposed to COVID-19. The sequenced sample was PBMCs or T cells enriched from blood (not recorded which). Here the CDR3 reads CASSQKGGRGNYGYTF. The CDR3 DNA sequence: TGCGCCAGCAGCCAAAAAGGAGGCAGGGGTAACTATGGCTACACCTTC.